A single sample is the source of the 24 T cell receptor beta chains below, sequenced in a study of T cell responses to AZD1222 COVID-19 vaccine. The assay was immunoSEQ multiplex PCR, and TCRdb's table has in-frame clones only and misses some. The sample has 100,000 or so clones; more than 75% are singletons. Material: peripheral blood, obtained on day 0 of AZD1222 vaccination. These receptors all come from an adult in good health.

V and J are TRBV25-1 and TRBJ1-5; D perhaps matches TRBD1 (6 bases). Trimming took off 4 bases at V and 16 bases at J, with 17 bases between the two ends. The germline V gene encodes CDR1 MGHDK and CDR2 SYGVNS. The CDR3 consists of 12 residues. CDR3 protein: CASSAQGQSFHF. In nucleotides, the CDR3 is TGTGCCAGCAGTGCACAGGGCCAATCTTTCCATTTT.

The chain has TRBV2 and TRBJ1-4; TRBD1 matches at 9 bases. The CDR3 covers 15 residues. Germline V gives CDR1 SNHLY, CDR2 FYNNEI. V shed 6 bases and J 6 bases; nucleotides not matched to a gene: 8. CDR3 sequence: CASSRPGQGHEKLFF. In DNA, the CDR3 is TGTGCCAGCAGCCGGCCGGGACAGGGTCATGAAAAACTGTTTTTT.

This chain joins TRBV12-5 and TRBJ2-2, with 9 bases matching TRBD1. The germline V gene has CDR1 LGHNT and CDR2 FRNRAP. Germline trimming cut 2 bases from V and 1 base from J; bases unmatched to any gene: 5. The CDR3 sequence is 17 residues long. The CDR3 is CASGLTGTGKNTGELFF. CDR3 DNA: TGTGCTAGTGGTTTGACGGGGACAGGGAAGAACACCGGGGAGCTGTTTTTT.

The V gene is TRBV5-1, the J gene TRBJ2-7; TRBD1 agrees at 11 bases. This CDR3 is built from 14 residues. V trimming: 3 bases; J trimming: 6 bases; junction bases outside the gene matches: 5. CDR1 and CDR2 (germline): SGHRS, YFSETQ. The CDR3 sequence: CASSSEGTGGEQYF. The CDR3 DNA follows: TGCGCCAGCAGCTCTGAGGGGACAGGGGGCGAGCAGTACTTC.

This clone occurred once. The chain combines TRBV29-1 with TRBJ1-5; the D gene is possibly TRBD1 (5 bases). Trimming stripped 5 bases from V and 6 bases from J, with 14 bases between. The CDR3 totals 13 residues. CDR1 and CDR2 (germline): SQVTM, ANQGSEA. The CDR3 nucleotides read TGCAGCGTTTCCGGGGGTAGCGGTCAGCCCCAGCATTTT. Encoded protein: CSVSGGSGQPQHF.

This clone was counted a single time. The chain is built from TRBV7-9 and TRBJ2-1; 11 positions match TRBD2. Looked up from germline, CDR1 is SEHNR and CDR2 is FQNEAQ (reference sequence). The CDR3 spans 17 residues. Unmatched junction bases numbered 11, after V lost 1 base and J lost 9 bases. CDR3 DNA: TGTGCCAGCAGCTTAGGCTTGTTTAGCGGGAGGGGCATTGAGCAGTTCTTC. Amino acids: CASSLGLFSGRGIEQFF.

The rearrangement links TRBV6-2 or TRBV6-3 to TRBJ2-7; unclear D gene. The germline V gene has CDR1 MNHEY and CDR2 SVGEGT. Trimming cost V 2 bases and J 3 bases, with 5 bases left between them. The CDR3 loop spans 12 amino acids. The CDR3 protein is CASSYGVYEQYF. CDR3 sequence (DNA): TGTGCCAGCAGTTACGGGGTCTACGAGCAGTACTTC.

The V call is TRBV28, the J call TRBJ2-5; D not certain. Germline loops: CDR1 MDHEN, CDR2 SYDVKM. The V end was cut by 1 base, the J end by 4 bases, with 10 bases between. This CDR3 is 14 amino acids long. The CDR3 is CASSLSISRETQYF. CDR3 sequence (DNA): TGTGCCAGCAGTTTATCGATCTCGAGAGAGACCCAGTACTTC.

V is TRBV15 and J is TRBJ2-1; D is unresolved. Trimming stripped 4 bases from V and 6 bases from J, with 7 bases between. Germline-derived CDR1 and CDR2 are LNHNV and YYDKDF (reference sequence). This CDR3 has 12 amino acids. Here the CDR3 reads CATSTISNEQFF. The CDR3 DNA reads as TGTGCCACCAGCACTATATCCAATGAGCAGTTCTTC.

The chain has TRBV27 and TRBJ1-5; 9 bases match TRBD1. The CDR3 consists of 15 residues. The J segment lost 0 bases and the V segment lost 8 bases, leaving 5 bases of the junction unmatched. Germline CDR1 MNHEY, CDR2 SMNVEV (reference sequence). The CDR3 DNA reads TGTGCCAGCGGGGGGACAGGGCTTAGCAATCAGCCCCAGCATTTT. Protein sequence: CASGGTGLSNQPQHF.

CDR3 sequence (DNA): TGTGCCAGCAGCCCGGAACCAGGGCTCGGGCAGTTCTTC. Residues: CASSPEPGLGQFF. V is TRBV14 and J is TRBJ2-1; D perhaps matches TRBD1 (5 bases). Germline V gene sequence: CDR1 SGHDN, CDR2 FVKESK. The V end lost 4 bases, the J end lost 12 bases, and 16 bases lay between the germline ends. CDR3 length: 13 amino acids.

The chain employs TRBV20-1 and TRBJ1-2; D call uncertain. This CDR3 region has 14 residues. Trimming took off 3 bases at V and 6 bases at J, with 17 bases between the two ends. Germline values: CDR1 DFQATT, CDR2 SNEGSKA (reference sequence). As DNA, the CDR3 is TGCAGTGCTAGTAAGAGGTGGGAGAGCGATGGCTACACCTTC. Its protein product is CSASKRWESDGYTF.

This clone was seen more than once but under ten times. This chain joins TRBV7-8 and TRBJ1-4; a possible D gene is TRBD1 (5 bases). The CDR3 runs 16 residues. V gave up 0 bases and J gave up 6 bases, with 14 bases separating them. CDR1 SGHVS and CDR2 FQNEAQ come from the germline V gene. The CDR3 here is CASSLAVPGGDEKLFF. In DNA, the CDR3 is TGTGCCAGCAGCTTAGCTGTTCCCGGGGGTGATGAAAAACTGTTTTTT. Drawing the rest from reference TRBV7-8 and TRBJ1-4, the complete variable domain is GAGVSQSPRYKVAKRGQDVALRCDPISGHVSLFWYQQALGQGPEFLTYFQNEAQLDKSGLPSDRFFAERPEGSVSTLKIQRTQQEDSAVYLCASSLAVPGGDEKLFFGSGTQLSVL.

This clone was detected only a few times. CDR3 region: CASSWTDPTEAFF. The CDR3 region has the DNA TGTGCCAGCAGCTGGACAGATCCGACTGAAGCTTTCTTT. J is TRBJ1-1 and V is TRBV2, with D perhaps matching TRBD1 (6 bases). Germline lookup yields CDR1 SNHLY and CDR2 FYNNEI. V lost 6 bases and J 5 bases, leaving 13 bases between the germline ends. The CDR3 runs 13 residues.

This clone was counted once. The chain couples TRBV4-1 to TRBJ1-1; 7 nucleotides agree with TRBD1. This CDR3 has 13 amino acids. Germline lookup yields CDR1 MGHRA and CDR2 YSYEKL. The V and J ends lost 4 bases and 7 bases, in that order; junction bases with no gene match: 6. The CDR3 bases are TGCGCCAGCAGCCTCGACAGGGTGAGTGAAGCTTTCTTT. Translated, it gives CASSLDRVSEAFF.

This chain connects TRBV7-9 to TRBJ2-2; unclear D gene. V dropped 5 bases and J dropped 6 bases, with 10 bases sitting between them. This CDR3 comprises 13 residues. Germline V gene data show CDR1 as SEHNR and CDR2 as FQNEAQ (reference sequence). The CDR3: CASSPFLAGELFF. For the CDR3, the DNA is TGTGCCAGCAGCCCCTTTCTGGCCGGGGAGCTGTTTTTT.

The chain has TRBV5-4 and TRBJ1-2, with D possibly matching TRBD1 (5 bases). Germline V CDR1 and CDR2: SGHNT, YYREEE (reference sequence). Trimming took 0 bases from V and 8 from J, leaving 14 bases between them. The CDR3 spans 14 residues. CDR3 protein: CASSLAGSTAGYTF. The CDR3 coding sequence is TGTGCCAGCAGCTTGGCCGGGTCGACAGCCGGCTACACCTTC.

CDR3 sequence: CASSHPDQPQHF. The CDR3 nucleotides are TGTGCCAGCAGCCATCCAGATCAGCCCCAGCATTTT. This chain links TRBV7-2 with TRBJ1-5; D not certain. The germline V and J ends were trimmed by 5 bases and 5 bases, with 7 bases remaining between them. Germline lookup yields CDR1 SGHTA and CDR2 FQGNSA. CDR3 length equals 12 residues.

The rearrangement uses TRBV5-1 and TRBJ1-4; 9 positions match TRBD1. Germline-derived CDR1 and CDR2 are SGHRS and YFSETQ. V shed 4 bases, J shed 11 bases, and the junction held 6 bases outside the gene matches. The CDR3 is made up of 13 amino acids. The CDR3 spells CASSAGTGRKLFF. The CDR3 DNA follows: TGCGCCAGCAGCGCTGGGACAGGGAGGAAACTGTTTTTT. Full variable domain (remainder filled in from reference TRBV5-1 and TRBJ1-4): KAGVTQTPRYLIKTRGQQVTLSCSPISGHRSVSWYQQTPGQGLQFLFEYFSETQRNKGNFPGRFSGRQFSNSRSEMNVSTLELGDSALYLCASSAGTGRKLFFGSGTQLSVL.

V gene TRBV11-3 combines with J gene TRBJ2-1; TRBD2 might be the D (6 bases). The V gene's germline CDR1 is SGHNT and CDR2 YENEEA. The CDR3 is 11 amino acids. V lost 5 bases, J lost 16 bases, and 15 bases lay in between. The chain's CDR3 is CASSRRGIIFF. In nucleotides, the CDR3 is TGTGCCAGCAGCCGTCGGGGGATCATATTCTTC.

This clone was found a few times. The V and J genes are TRBV4-3 and TRBJ2-2; maybe TRBD1 (5 bases). The V and J ends lost 0 bases and 6 bases respectively, with 11 bases between them. CDR1 and CDR2 from the germline V gene are LGHNA and YSLEER. This CDR3 region has 15 residues. In DNA, the CDR3 is TGCGCCAGCAGCCAAGATGAAGGGGCTCCCGGGGAGCTGTTTTTT. This encodes CASSQDEGAPGELFF.

V and J are TRBV28 and TRBJ1-2; D is undetermined. Germline CDR1 reads MDHEN; CDR2 reads SYDVKM. The CDR3 consists of 13 residues. The germline V and J ends were trimmed by 7 bases and 5 bases, with 14 bases remaining between them. CDR3 sequence: CASISGRPYGYTF. CDR3 DNA: TGTGCCAGCATCTCAGGACGACCTTATGGCTACACCTTC.

The V call is TRBV28, the J call TRBJ2-1, with 10 positions matching TRBD2. The germline V gene encodes CDR1 MDHEN and CDR2 SYDVKM. With 4 bases clipped from V and 6 bases from J, the junction kept 3 bases outside the gene matches. This CDR3 contains 14 residues. CDR3 DNA sequence: TGTGCCAGCAGTTATAGGACTAGCGGCAATGAGCAGTTCTTC. Protein sequence: CASSYRTSGNEQFF.

The rearrangement joins TRBV7-2 to TRBJ1-1, with D hard to call. The germline V gene encodes CDR1 SGHTA and CDR2 FQGNSA. Deletions cut 2 bases from V and 1 base from J, with 2 bases between. CDR3 length: 12 residues. The DNA for the CDR3 is TGTGCCAGCAGCTTATCGAACACTGAAGCTTTCTTT. Translated: CASSLSNTEAFF.